This T cell receptor beta chain was recorded in a study of CD8+CD57+ T cells in acquired aplastic anemia (dated by TCRdb to 2016 to 2018). A note on the overall study: Extracted DNA from sorted CD4+ and CD8+ cells averaged around 3.3 ug, ranging from roughly 0.2 to 30 ug. CD8+CD57+ expansion was defined as a frequency above the mean frequency observed in healthy subjects.

The germline V gene (reference sequence) supplies CDR1 LNHDA and CDR2 SQIVND. The CDR3 holds 13 amino acids from the cysteine to the phenylalanine. The CDR3 DNA has 39 bases and is translated from base 1. Trimming leaves V shorter by 8 bases and J shorter by 3 bases, with the junction holding 4 bases beyond the gene matches. The patients picked for sequencing were ones in whom flow cytometry had shown an expansion of CD8+CD57+ cells. All patients had severe acquired aplastic anemia diagnosed by International Study of Aplastic Anemia and Agranulocytosis and Camitta criteria. No therapy had been received by the patients at the time of blood sampling. TCR repertoires of sorted CD4+ and CD8+ blood T cells from severe aplastic anemia patients and healthy subjects were deep-sequenced in the study. In the USA, patient enrollment took place under clinicaltrials.gov protocols 00001620, 01623167, 00001397, 00071045, 00081523 and 00961064. Ficoll-Paque density gradient centrifugation was used to isolate peripheral blood mononuclear cells. Before DNA extraction, CD4+ and CD8+ T cells were sorted by FACS or by magnetic beads.

The study at large found these results: Patients and healthy controls showed no significant difference in CD8+ Simpson's diversity (P=0.060). Although some 28 CD8+ CDR3 sequences were shared by patients and controls, these sequences appeared highly expressed in patients and within the immunodominant clones of patients.

TCR beta VDJ combination and CDR3 sequence profiling used genomic DNA as the template. An Illumina HiSeq 2000 was used for TCR repertoire sequencing. For the original study's pipeline: Repertoire assessment relied on Simpson's diversity index, CDR3 size and DJ length profiles, and TRBV/TRBJ rearrangement plots. The immunodominant clone was defined as the most abundant DNA sequence in deep sequencing data. CDR3 amino acid sequences were screened for sharing across subjects and compared with published repertoires and the VDJdb database. TCRdb took the public reads, trimmed them with fastp at Q25, ran MiXCR for clone calling and kept in-frame beta chains. Here each entry gathers all rows of one CDR3 protein and keeps the most common genes and DNA. TCRdb's processing, not the study's, gives the V and J calls here. Within this sample are around 200,000 distinct CDR3 sequences, with around 47% of them counted one time only. Around a tenth of the sample belongs to the ten largest clones.

Points on this clonotype: This receptor's antigen is unknown. Base qualities are missing; no much larger clone stands one base away.

Input material: sorted CD4+, CD8+, or CD8+CD57+ T cells (not recorded which) from PBMCs. This clonotype was obtained from a human donor with aplastic anemia. The receptor chain draws on TRBV19 and TRBJ1-5, with 7 junctional bases fitting TRBD1. Here the CDR3 is given as CASVDRVNQPQHF. The DNA sequence is TGTGCCAGTGTAGACAGGGTCAATCAGCCCCAGCATTTT.